This TCR beta chain originates from a study of cytomegalovirus exposure and HLA in healthy donors. Study information: A later analysis reported the same platform for the roughly 110 validation repertoires and the roughly 700 first-cohort repertoires.

The method was immunoSEQ multiplex PCR; TCRdb's version includes in-frame clones alone and lacks a portion of them. The sample yields fewer than 100,000 clones, roughly 94% seen once. CDR3 length equals 14 residues. The ends were cut back, 5 bases at V and 8 bases at J, with 18 bases in the middle. The germline gives CDR1 MNHNS, CDR2 SASEGT. Note on this clone: As yet, its antigen is unknown.

Findings and limits, study-wide: Most TCR sequences were seen very rarely across donors, but some public TCRs occurred in many. The study designated about 160 TCR beta chains cytomegalovirus-associated.

This chain joins TRBV6-1 and TRBJ1-2; D perhaps matches TRBD1 (5 bases). The TCR was taken from a woman under 30 in good health and CMV-seronegative. The specimen was PBMCs. The CDR3 reads CASSPQGALRGYTF. The CDR3 nucleotides read TGTGCCAGCAGTCCGCAGGGCGCCCTCCGGGGCTACACCTTC.